Listed below are T cell receptor beta chains from one sample, sequenced in a study of cytomegalovirus exposure and HLA in healthy donors. Libraries were prepared by immunoSEQ multiplex PCR; TCRdb keeps only in-frame clonotypes and omits some of them. The table lists 150,000 to 200,000 clones, 65% to 70% of them singletons, with about 10% in the top ten. Sequencing input: PBMCs. Every receptor here comes from a man aged 25 to 40 in good health and CMV-seropositive. CDR3s include the opening cysteine and the closing phenylalanine or tryptophan. Each record gives: V gene, D gene, clone size, J gene, CDR3 protein, CDR3 DNA. The D gene is left open where the match is weak. Rows may omit the clone size; those that give it use once, few, many or a size class.

TRBV2	NA	NA	TRBJ2-7	CASSDYELYEQYF	TGTGCCAGCAGTGATTATGAGCTGTACGAGCAGTACTTC
TRBV5-6	TRBD2	NA	TRBJ2-5	CASSLSLAVQETQYF	TGTGCCAGCAGCTTGTCCCTAGCGGTACAAGAGACCCAGTACTTC
TRBV30	TRBD2	NA	TRBJ2-5	CAWSPTSGPQETQYF	TGTGCCTGGAGTCCTACTAGCGGACCCCAAGAGACCCAGTACTTC
TRBV27	TRBD1	NA	TRBJ1-2	CASSLLGRGHDGYTF	TGTGCCAGCAGTTTATTGGGCAGGGGGCACGATGGCTACACCTTC
TRBV30	NA	NA	TRBJ2-7	CAWSPHAGYEQYF	TGTGCCTGGAGCCCTCACGCAGGTTACGAGCAGTACTTC
TRBV6-1	NA	few	TRBJ1-4	CASSRQEDEKLFF	TGTGCCAGCAGTCGACAAGAAGATGAAAAACTGTTTTTT
TRBV2	NA	NA	TRBJ1-1	CASSPQGTSFF	TGTGCCAGCAGCCCACAGGGAACCTCTTTCTTT
TRBV19	NA	NA	TRBJ2-7	CASSDRLRSSYEQYF	TGTGCCAGTAGTGACCGACTAAGGAGCTCCTACGAGCAGTACTTC
TRBV10-3	TRBD2	NA	TRBJ2-3	CAIRVLAVGTDTQYF	TGTGCCATCAGGGTGCTAGCGGTGGGGACAGATACGCAGTATTTT
TRBV2	NA	NA	TRBJ2-2	CASRVGSDTGELFF	TGTGCCAGCAGGGTGGGCTCCGACACCGGGGAGCTGTTTTTT
TRBV19	NA	few	TRBJ2-2	CASSMGGLGDTGELFF	TGTGCCAGTAGTATGGGCGGCCTCGGGGACACCGGGGAGCTGTTTTTT
TRBV27	TRBD2	few	TRBJ2-7	CASSSAGGPGLEQYF	TGTGCCAGCAGTTCCGCGGGAGGGCCGGGTCTCGAGCAGTACTTC
TRBV27	NA	NA	TRBJ1-1	CASSLNRVSTEAFF	TGTGCCAGCAGTTTAAACAGGGTAAGCACTGAAGCTTTCTTT
TRBV30	NA	NA	TRBJ2-1	CAWSKTPSGNEQFF	TGTGCCTGGAGTAAGACTCCTTCAGGGAATGAGCAGTTCTTC
TRBV6-5	TRBD1	NA	TRBJ2-7	CASTHRDSYSYEQYF	TGTGCCAGCACCCACCGGGACAGCTATTCCTACGAGCAGTACTTC
TRBV28	NA	NA	TRBJ1-1	CASSKQGAIPEAFF	TGTGCCAGCAGTAAACAGGGTGCAATCCCTGAAGCTTTCTTT
TRBV29-1	NA	NA	TRBJ2-1	CSVEDRDWPYNEQFF	TGCAGCGTTGAAGATCGGGACTGGCCCTACAATGAGCAGTTCTTC
TRBV7-6	TRBD1	NA	TRBJ1-1	CASSSFLQGRNRTEAFF	TGTGCCAGCAGCTCCTTCCTACAGGGGAGGAACAGGACTGAAGCTTTCTTT
TRBV28	NA	NA	TRBJ1-2	CASSPGGNANYGYTF	TGTGCCAGCAGTCCCGGGGGAAACGCTAACTATGGCTACACCTTC
TRBV18	TRBD1	NA	TRBJ2-1	CASSPPGQGLDEQFF	TGTGCCAGCTCTCCTCCGGGACAGGGTCTTGATGAGCAGTTCTTC
TRBV5-5	NA	NA	TRBJ2-5	CASSLSTFQETQYF	TGTGCCAGCAGCTTGTCAACATTTCAAGAGACCCAGTACTTC
TRBV9	NA	few	TRBJ2-5	CASSVGGVQETQYF	TGTGCCAGCAGCGTAGGGGGGGTGCAAGAGACCCAGTACTTC
TRBV4-1	TRBD1	NA	TRBJ2-7	CASSPSPGGGYEQYF	TGCGCCAGCAGCCCCTCCCCAGGGGGCGGCTACGAGCAGTACTTC
TRBV19	NA	NA	TRBJ1-4	CASSPGVGQSNEKLFF	TGTGCCAGTAGCCCCGGGGTCGGGCAGAGTAATGAAAAACTGTTTTTT
TRBV2	NA	NA	TRBJ2-2	CASRESRELFF	TGTGCCAGCAGGGAGTCCAGGGAGCTGTTTTTT
TRBV7-9	NA	NA	TRBJ2-5	CSSSLNEETQYF	TGTTCCAGCAGCTTAAATGAGGAGACCCAGTACTTC
TRBV5-1	TRBD2	NA	TRBJ2-7	CASSLGTSGRSSYEQYF	TGCGCCAGCAGCTTAGGGACTAGCGGGAGGTCGTCCTACGAGCAGTACTTC
TRBV7-9	NA	NA	TRBJ2-7	CASSSTYEQYF	TGTGCCAGCAGCTCCACCTACGAGCAGTACTTC
TRBV7-9	NA	NA	TRBJ2-7	CASSLAETPSYEQYF	TGTGCCAGCAGCTTAGCGGAGACTCCCTCCTACGAGCAGTATTTC
TRBV7-6	TRBD2	NA	TRBJ2-1	CASSLDFPVAGVVNEQFF	TGTGCCAGCAGCTTAGATTTTCCGGTAGCGGGAGTCGTCAATGAGCAGTTCTTC
TRBV18	NA	NA	TRBJ2-3	CASSPSLEYRTDTQYF	TGTGCCAGCTCACCGTCACTGGAGTACAGGACAGATACGCAGTATTTT
TRBV11-2	NA	NA	TRBJ1-2	CASSLDISLYGYTF	TGTGCCAGCAGCTTAGATATTAGCCTCTATGGCTACACCTTC
TRBV5-4	NA	NA	TRBJ1-1	CASSLKGVSTEAFF	TGTGCCAGCAGCTTGAAGGGAGTGAGCACTGAAGCTTTCTTT
TRBV6-5	TRBD2	NA	TRBJ2-1	CASRGLAGGYNEQFF	TGTGCCAGCAGGGGTCTAGCGGGAGGATACAATGAGCAGTTCTTC
TRBV28	NA	few	TRBJ2-7	CASSLALNRETNSYEQYF	TGTGCCAGCAGTTTAGCCCTCAACCGGGAGACGAACTCCTACGAGCAGTACTTC
TRBV19	NA	NA	TRBJ2-4	CASSTPGLDIQYF	TGTGCCAGTAGTACCCCAGGGTTAGACATTCAGTACTTC
TRBV27	NA	once	TRBJ1-6	CASSSLINPQGTNSPLHF	TGTGCCAGCAGTTCTTTAATAAACCCTCAGGGAACAAATTCACCCCTCCACTTT
TRBV18	NA	NA	TRBJ1-5	CASSRTGNQPQHF	TGTGCCAGCTCACGTACAGGTAATCAGCCCCAGCATTTT
TRBV19	NA	NA	TRBJ1-5	CASSFGPGNNQPQHF	TGTGCCAGTAGTTTCGGACCCGGGAACAATCAGCCCCAGCATTTT
TRBV5-1	NA	few	TRBJ2-7	CASSLNRYYEQYF	TGCGCCAGCAGCTTGAACCGGTACTACGAGCAGTACTTC
TRBV27	NA	once	TRBJ1-6	CASRTTIQGRRHSPFHF	TGTGCCAGCAGAACGACTATCCAGGGGCGCCGACATTCACCCTTCCACTTT
TRBV9	TRBD2	NA	TRBJ2-1	CASSASGSSFNEQFF	TGTGCCAGCAGCGCCAGCGGGAGCTCCTTCAATGAGCAGTTCTTC
TRBV25-1	NA	NA	TRBJ2-1	CASSDPQRDYNEQFF	TGTGCCAGCAGTGATCCCCAGCGAGATTACAATGAGCAGTTCTTC
TRBV4-2	TRBD2	few	TRBJ2-3	CASSQDLAGGPSADTQYF	TGTGCCAGCAGCCAAGATCTAGCGGGAGGGCCTTCGGCAGATACGCAGTATTTT
TRBV19	NA	few	TRBJ1-1	CASSSRSEVGTEAFF	TGTGCCAGTAGTTCTCGATCGGAGGTTGGCACTGAAGCTTTCTTT